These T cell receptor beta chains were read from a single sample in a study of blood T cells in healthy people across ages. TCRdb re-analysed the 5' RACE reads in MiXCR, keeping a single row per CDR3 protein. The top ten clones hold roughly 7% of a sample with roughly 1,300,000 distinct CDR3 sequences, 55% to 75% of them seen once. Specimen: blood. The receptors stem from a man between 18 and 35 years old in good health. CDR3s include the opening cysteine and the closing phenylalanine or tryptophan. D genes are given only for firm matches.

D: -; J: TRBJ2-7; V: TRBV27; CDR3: CATKGSYPYEQYF
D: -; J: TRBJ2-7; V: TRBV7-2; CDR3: CASSLRAPTYEQYF
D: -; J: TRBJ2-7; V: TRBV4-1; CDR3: CASSQGDGPYEQYF
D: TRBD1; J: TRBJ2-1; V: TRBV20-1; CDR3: CSAPTGRVRGYNEQFF
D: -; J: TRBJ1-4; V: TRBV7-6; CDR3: CASSLVQSAQDEKLFF
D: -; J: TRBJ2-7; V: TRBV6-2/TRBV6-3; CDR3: CASGVTGPPYEQYF
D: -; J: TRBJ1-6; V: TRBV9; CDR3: CASSIGGYNSPLHF
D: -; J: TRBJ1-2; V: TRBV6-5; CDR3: CASSYDSVYGYTF
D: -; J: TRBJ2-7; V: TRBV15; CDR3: CATSRAFGYEQYF
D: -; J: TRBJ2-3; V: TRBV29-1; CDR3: CSVAQGPTTDTQYF
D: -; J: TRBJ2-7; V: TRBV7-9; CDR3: CASSFPGPYEQYF